This T cell receptor (beta chain) was sequenced for a study of blood T cell repertoires in COVID-19. About the study: There were acute and convalescent COVID-19 samples, and they came from the United States, Italy and Spain. In each case, the material was cDNA or gDNA derived from T cells, B-cell-depleted T cells, or PBMCs.

This CDR3 is 15 amino acids long. Germline V gene lookup returns CDR1 MNHEY and CDR2 SVGEGT. V shed 0 bases and J shed 0 bases, with 8 bases lying between them. As originally analysed: Estimated nucleated cell counts came from reference gene primer amplification. The assay was immunoSEQ multiplex PCR, and TCRdb's table has in-frame clones only and misses some. The V and J calls and clone size are taken from that table; D and trimming were inferred from the DNA. The sample has roughly 82,000 clones; approximately 82% are singletons. Source material: peripheral blood. The receptor was derived from a man in his 60s with acute or convalescent COVID-19. The chain combines TRBV6-2 or TRBV6-3 with TRBJ2-5; D remains ambiguous. CDR3 DNA: TGTGCCAGCAGTTACTCTCCAGGAAACCAAGAGACCCAGTACTTC. Its translation: CASSYSPGNQETQYF.